The 5 T cell receptor beta chains below were found in one sample sequenced in a study of cytotoxic CD8 clonotypes in ibrutinib-treated CLL. Method: immunoSEQ multiplex PCR; TCRdb's copy keeps in-frame clones and lacks some. The table has some 200,000 clones, over 65% seen once. Here the sequenced sample was PBMCs, taken after 12 months of ibrutinib treatment. These receptors all stem from a human donor with chronic lymphocytic leukemia.

This clone has just a few counts. The rearrangement links TRBV21-1 to TRBJ1-1; the D call of TRBD1 is as the table states it, not checked on the DNA. TRBV21-1 is annotated as a pseudogene. The CDR3 is 20 residues long. The CDR3 loop reads CASSNRGFTGGRRWNTEAFF. The CDR3 DNA reads as TGTGCCAGCAGCAATAGGGGTTTTACAGGGGGTCGTCGTTGGAACACTGAAGCTTTCTTT.

The chain employs TRBV9 and TRBJ2-1; TRBD2 matches 13 bases. V was clipped by 4 bases and J by 4 bases; unmatched bases: 2. This CDR3 is 15 amino acids long. CDR1 and CDR2 from the germline V gene are SGDLS and YYNGEE. DNA for the CDR3: TGTGCCAGCAGCCGGGGACTAGCGGGATACAATGAGCAGTTCTTC. Amino acids: CASSRGLAGYNEQFF.

The chain joins TRBV5-1 to TRBJ2-3; TRBD2 matches at 10 bases. Germline-derived CDR1 and CDR2 are SGHRS and YFSETQ. With V trimmed by 4 bases and J by 2 bases, 10 bases remained unmatched. CDR3 length: 17 residues. The CDR3 protein is CASSLAHLAGVTDTQYF. CDR3 in DNA: TGCGCCAGCAGCCTGGCCCACCTAGCGGGGGTCACAGATACGCAGTATTTT.

The chain couples TRBV28 to TRBJ2-3; D gene uncertain. This CDR3 spans 12 amino acids. Germline CDR1 and CDR2: MDHEN and SYDVKM. The V gene lost 2 bases and the J gene lost 12 bases, with 12 bases spanning the gap. The chain's CDR3 is CASSLSQLGQYF. The CDR3 DNA is TGTGCCAGCAGTTTAAGTCAGCTCGGTCAGTATTTT.

CDR3 in amino acids: CASRLQGGNTEAFF. Written as DNA, the CDR3 is TGTGCCAGCAGACTACAGGGTGGGAACACTGAAGCTTTCTTT. The rearrangement uses TRBV6-1 and TRBJ1-1, with D possibly being TRBD1 (6 bases). The CDR3 runs to 14 residues. CDR1 and CDR2 from the germline V gene are MNHNS and SASEGT. V lost 6 bases and J lost 1, with 12 bases in between.